Below are 19 T cell receptor beta chains sequenced from a single sample in a study of T cells in Graves' hyperthyroidism and ophthalmopathy. Amplified regions were TCR beta CDR3 sequences from RNA transcripts. RT-PCR in the first round (using the HTBI primer set) targeted the TCR CDR3. TCRdb re-called the multiplex PCR reads through MiXCR, storing one row per CDR3 protein. The table has fewer than 350,000 distinct CDR3 sequences, approximately 19% seen once. Specimen: blood. The receptor set was obtained from a man between 50 and 59 years old with Graves' ophthalmopathy.

This clonotype appeared a single time. This sequence joins TRBV10-2 and TRBJ1-5; tentative D call: TRBD1 (5 bases). The CDR3 has 19 amino acids. Trimming took 3 bases from V and 5 from J, leaving 26 bases between them. Germline V gene sequence: CDR1 WSHSY, CDR2 SAAADI. The CDR3 region has the DNA TGCGCCAGCAGTGACTGGGAGGCAGGGTGGACGGACGCCGATCAGCCCCAGCATTTT. Its translation: CASSDWEAGWTDADQPQHF.

This clonotype was seen repeatedly, ten times or more. The J gene is TRBJ2-3, the V gene TRBV7-9, with D perhaps matching TRBD1 or TRBD2 (5 bases each). This CDR3 comprises 15 residues. Germline CDR1 SEHNR, CDR2 FQNEAQ (reference sequence). Trimming took 5 bases from V and 3 from J, leaving 15 bases between them. CDR3 region: CASSPPGLRTDTQYF. The CDR3 DNA reads as TGTGCCAGCAGCCCTCCGGGGCTTCGAACAGATACGCAGTATTTT.

At least ten counts were recorded for this clonotype. V and J are TRBV9 and TRBJ2-1; D tentatively reads TRBD1 or TRBD2 (5 bases each). The V and J ends lost 1 base and 9 bases respectively, with 14 bases between them. The CDR3 sequence is 14 residues long. Germline V gives CDR1 SGDLS, CDR2 YYNGEE. CDR3 nucleotide sequence: TGTGCCAGCAGCGTATACCGGGATAGGGGTGAGCAGTTCTTC. This translates into CASSVYRDRGEQFF.

This clonotype was seen more than once but under ten times. V is TRBV29-1 and J is TRBJ2-5; either TRBD1 or TRBD2 may supply D (5 bases each). The CDR3 extends over 13 amino acids. The V end was cut by 5 bases, the J end by 5 bases, with 15 bases between. CDR1 and CDR2 (germline): SQVTM, ANQGSEA. CDR3 coding DNA: TGCAGCGTTAGCCAGGGATGGGAGGAGACCCAGTACTTC. It codes for CSVSQGWEETQYF.

This clonotype was detected many times. The rearrangement uses TRBV5-1 and TRBJ1-1; 7 bases align to TRBD1. This CDR3 comprises 16 residues. The germline CDR1 and CDR2 sequences are SGHRS and YFSETQ. J was trimmed by 3 bases and V by 4 bases; bases with no gene match: 12. CDR3 DNA sequence: TGCGCCAGCAGCCCCGCACTGAGGGGGCCGGACACTGAAGCTTTCTTT. Translated, it gives CASSPALRGPDTEAFF.

In this sample, this clonotype turned up many times. The chain carries TRBV20-1 and TRBJ2-3; 10 nucleotides agree with TRBD1. Trimming removed 5 bases from V and 1 base from J; junction bases left unmatched: 9. The CDR3 covers 16 residues. Germline CDR1 reads DFQATT; CDR2 reads SNEGSKA (reference sequence). The DNA of the CDR3 is TGCAGTGCTGGCCTCCGGGACAGGGGAGGCACAGATACGCAGTATTTT. It translates to CSAGLRDRGGTDTQYF.

V is TRBV12-3 or TRBV12-4 and J is TRBJ2-3; TRBD2 is a possible D gene (5 bases). The CDR3 sequence is 15 residues long. V lost 3 bases and J lost 1, with 11 bases in between. In DNA form, the CDR3 reads TGTGCCAGCAGTTTGGATAGCGCTGGCACAGATACGCAGTATTTT. Amino acids: CASSLDSAGTDTQYF.

The chain employs TRBV24-1 and TRBJ2-1; 7 bases map to TRBD2. CDR3 length equals 15 residues. Germline loops: CDR1 KGHDR, CDR2 SFDVKD. The V and J ends lost 4 bases and 7 bases, in that order; junction bases with no gene match: 9. The CDR3 loop is CATSDPGLSQNEQFF. CDR3 DNA sequence: TGTGCCACCAGTGACCCGGGACTAAGCCAAAATGAGCAGTTCTTC.

Many counts were recorded for this clonotype. The V gene is TRBV30, the J gene TRBJ2-1; the D gene could be TRBD1 or TRBD2 (5 bases each). Germline V gives CDR1 GTSNPN, CDR2 SVGIG (reference sequence). The CDR3 spans 12 residues. Trimming left V 1 base short and J 8 bases short, with 9 bases between. Here the CDR3 DNA reads TGTGCCTGGAGTGAGAGGGGCGATGAGCAGTTCTTC. Amino acids: CAWSERGDEQFF.

This rearrangement joins TRBV27 to TRBJ2-7; TRBD1 or TRBD2 may be the D gene (6 bases each). The germline V and J ends were trimmed by 6 bases and 4 bases, with 19 bases remaining between them. Germline assignment: CDR1 MNHEY and CDR2 SMNVEV (reference sequence). The CDR3 contains 15 residues. This CDR3 reads CASRDTGSGAYEQYF. As DNA, the CDR3 is TGTGCCAGCAGAGATACCGGGTCGGGGGCTTACGAGCAGTACTTC.

This clonotype was picked up many times. The V call is TRBV5-1, the J call TRBJ1-1; D uncertain. Germline CDR1 and CDR2: SGHRS and YFSETQ. The CDR3 extends over 14 amino acids. The V gene lost 0 bases and the J gene lost 8 bases, with 14 bases spanning the gap. The CDR3 nucleotides are TGCGCCAGCAGCTTGGACATTCAATCTGGAGAAGCTTTCTTT. As protein: CASSLDIQSGEAFF.

This clonotype was recorded a few times. J is TRBJ2-3 and V is TRBV3-1, with 8 bases fitting TRBD2. V shed 4 bases, J shed 7 bases, and the junction held 13 bases outside the gene matches. This CDR3 comprises 16 residues. The V gene's germline CDR1 is LGHDT and CDR2 YNNKEL (reference sequence). DNA of the CDR3: TGTGCCAGCAGCCCTCGGGGTAGCGGGATCCGAAATACGCAGTATTTT. It encodes CASSPRGSGIRNTQYF.

This clonotype has a count of ten or more. This chain connects TRBV3-1 to TRBJ2-1; 9 bases are shared with TRBD2. V lost 1 base and J lost 3; bases outside the gene matches: 4. The germline V gene has CDR1 LGHDT and CDR2 YNNKEL (reference sequence). The CDR3 is 16 residues long. The CDR3 is CASSQVFSGGYNEQFF. The CDR3, as DNA: TGTGCCAGCAGCCAAGTGTTTAGCGGGGGCTACAATGAGCAGTTCTTC.

The chain has TRBV3-1 and TRBJ1-1; no reliable D call. The CDR3 extends over 11 amino acids. V lost 6 bases and J 6 bases, leaving 8 bases between the germline ends. Looked up from germline, CDR1 is LGHDT and CDR2 is YNNKEL (reference sequence). CDR3 DNA: TGTGCCAGCAGTCTCCTCTCTGAAGCTTTCTTT. Encoded protein: CASSLLSEAFF.

The chain employs TRBV28 and TRBJ1-5; D uncertain. Germline V gene sequence: CDR1 MDHEN, CDR2 SYDVKM. Trimming pared 4 bases from V and 0 bases from J, leaving 13 bases between. The CDR3 has 16 amino acids. The CDR3 reads CASSYNGDYSNQPQHF. The CDR3 nucleotides read TGTGCCAGCAGTTACAACGGAGATTATAGCAATCAGCCCCAGCATTTT.

This clonotype was seen once. This chain uses TRBV6-4 with TRBJ2-7; 12 bases map to TRBD2. The V gene end was trimmed by 2 bases and the J gene end by 4 bases; junction bases not matched to a gene: 0. The CDR3 contains 14 residues. Germline-derived CDR1 and CDR2 are MRHNA and SNTAGT. The CDR3 DNA reads as TGTGCCAGCAGTGACGGGACTAGCGGGTACGAGCAGTACTTC. Its protein is CASSDGTSGYEQYF.

The rearrangement uses TRBV15 and TRBJ2-7; D is unresolved. The CDR3 is made up of 13 amino acids. From germline, CDR1 is LNHNV and CDR2 YYDKDF (reference sequence). V lost 3 bases to trimming and J lost 6 bases, with 12 bases between them. CDR3 in DNA: TGTGCCACCAGCAGGCTCAAGGTCTCCGAGCAGTACTTC. Its translation is CATSRLKVSEQYF.

This chain connects TRBV10-3 to TRBJ2-7; a possible D gene is TRBD1 (6 bases). Germline V lookup: CDR1 ENHRY, CDR2 SYGVKD. V lost 0 bases and J lost 2, with 14 bases in between. The CDR3 has 16 residues. The CDR3 sequence is CAISESGRGRTYEQYF. The CDR3 DNA sequence: TGTGCCATCAGTGAGTCCGGCAGGGGAAGGACCTACGAGCAGTACTTC.

This clonotype has at least ten counts. The V and J genes are TRBV20-1 and TRBJ2-3; D unclear. This CDR3 has 14 amino acids. V lost 0 bases, J lost 2 bases, and 9 bases lay in between. The germline V gene has CDR1 DFQATT and CDR2 SNEGSKA (reference sequence). The chain's CDR3 is CSARDVSNTDTQYF. The DNA of the CDR3 is TGCAGTGCTAGAGATGTGTCCAACACAGATACGCAGTATTTT.